This T cell receptor beta chain is from a study of shared T cell receptors in the human thymus. Germline CDR1 and CDR2: SQVTM and ANQGSEA. CDR3 size: 11 residues. Trimming removed 4 bases at V and 9 bases at J, with 11 bases between. The protocol was immunoSEQ multiplex PCR, while the TCRdb copy is restricted to in-frame clones and leaves out a portion. The sample consists of more than 550,000 clones, 87% of them appearing once. This sample also belongs to another study, concerning human thymus T cells. From that paper: In corrective heart surgery, resections were taken, and these provided the thymus tissue.

Sequencing was done on a sample of thymocytes. The TCR comes from a boy in the first two years of life with a congenital heart defect. The V gene is TRBV29-1, the J gene TRBJ2-3; TRBD2 is a possible D gene (6 bases). The CDR3 DNA reads TGCAGCGTTGCTGGGGGAGGAACGCAGTATTTT. Translating gives CSVAGGGTQYF.